This TCR beta chain derives from a study of shared clonotypes between healthy human individuals. Notes on this clone: The antigen is not known.

Study-level points and caveats: Specimens sampled were limited to blood, with tissue repertoires likely differing. Estimated richness was generally greater in naive than memory subsets. Shared clonotypes: approximately 4.5% naive CD4, about 3.5% naive CD8, less than 2.5% memory CD4, 0.4% memory CD8.

Only in-frame clones appear in the TCRdb table, and some are missing; sequencing was by immunoSEQ multiplex PCR. The profile covers 650,000 to 800,000 clones, with just under 75% appearing a single time and under 2% taken by the ten largest. This clonotype was sampled from a woman aged 25 to 45 in good health. Sequencing was carried out using memory CD4+ T cells sorted from blood. Subset denoted: CD45RA-negative fraction.

The CDR3 region has the DNA TGTGCCAGCAGTTACTTCGCTAGCGGTACCGGGGAGCTGTTTTTT. It yields the protein CASSYFASGTGELFF. The chain combines TRBV6-5 with TRBJ2-2, with 7 bases aligning to TRBD2. The CDR3 sequence is 15 residues long. V was clipped by 1 base and J by 5 bases; unmatched bases: 4. From germline, CDR1 is MNHEY and CDR2 SVGAGI.